The 27 T cell receptor beta chains in this list originate from one sample, sequenced in a study of cytomegalovirus exposure and HLA in healthy donors. 13 Jbeta primers and 60 Vbeta primers were used for the PCR. The assay was immunoSEQ multiplex PCR, and TCRdb's table has in-frame clones only and misses some. The sample consists of approximately 150,000 clones, around two thirds of them appearing once. Sequencing was done on a sample of PBMCs. The receptor source for this set is a woman under 30 in good health and CMV-seronegative.

The rearrangement links TRBV7-2 to TRBJ1-2; 7 nucleotides match TRBD1. The V gene end was trimmed by 7 bases and the J gene end by 13 bases; junction bases not matched to a gene: 12. The CDR3 runs 12 residues. Germline V gene sequence: CDR1 SGHTA, CDR2 FQGNSA. The CDR3 is CASNQGTAESTF. CDR3 nucleotide sequence: TGTGCCAGCAACCAAGGGACAGCTGAAAGCACCTTC.

Only a few counts were recorded for this clone. The CDR3 reads CASSPPDRGAEAFF. The CDR3 nucleotides read TGTGCCAGCAGCCCCCCCGACAGGGGAGCTGAAGCTTTCTTT. The chain uses TRBV9 and TRBJ1-1, with 8 bases identical to TRBD1. Trimming cost V 4 bases and J 6 bases; bases outside gene matches: 8. The CDR3 is made up of 14 amino acids. Germline assignment: CDR1 SGDLS and CDR2 YYNGEE.

The chain uses TRBV2 and TRBJ2-3, with TRBD2 matching over 12 bases. The CDR3 totals 15 residues. Per the germline V gene, CDR1 is SNHLY and CDR2 is FYNNEI. Trimming cost V 11 bases and J 7 bases; bases outside gene matches: 13. The chain's CDR3 is CAGIGLAGLSYTQYF. DNA for the CDR3: TGTGCCGGCATCGGACTAGCGGGACTTTCCTATACGCAGTATTTT.

The genes are TRBV21-1 and TRBJ2-7; TRBD2, the D gene given by the table, was not confirmed from the DNA. TRBV21-1 is a pseudogene segment. The CDR3 length is 16 residues. The CDR3 region is CASSKCGPLFSYEQYV. The CDR3 bases are TGTGCCAGCAGCAAATGCGGGCCTCTTTTCTCTTACGAGCAGTACGTC.

This clone was seen more than once but under ten times. The genes are TRBV5-6 and TRBJ2-7; 8 bases agree with TRBD2. The CDR3 is made up of 17 amino acids. Germline CDR1 and CDR2: SGHDT and YYEEEE. V lost 4 bases, J lost 5 bases, and 17 bases stayed unmatched. The DNA of the CDR3 is TGTGCCAGCAGCCGGGAGGGCTGGGAGCGCGCGAGGAACGAGCAGTACTTC. It is translated as CASSREGWERARNEQYF.

The chain links TRBV28 to TRBJ1-5; a weak D match, TRBD1 (5 bases). Trimming left V 4 bases short and J 2 bases short, with 15 bases between. CDR1 and CDR2 from the germline V gene are MDHEN and SYDVKM. The CDR3 is 16 amino acids. CDR3 nucleotide sequence: TGTGCCAGCAGTTCTGTGGTAGGAGGGGGCAATCAGCCCCAGCATTTT. Protein: CASSSVVGGGNQPQHF.

The genes are TRBV7-6 and TRBJ2-7; 8 bases map to TRBD1. The CDR3 is 16 residues long. V lost 1 base to trimming and J lost 2 bases; unmatched junction nucleotides: 7. Per germline, CDR1 SGHVS and CDR2 FNYEAQ. CDR3 in amino acids: CASSLVARGPAYEQYF. CDR3 nucleotides: TGTGCCAGCAGCTTAGTTGCCAGGGGGCCCGCCTACGAGCAGTACTTC.

This clone was observed a few times. The chain uses TRBV11-2 and TRBJ1-1; TRBD1 might be the D (6 bases). Germline V lookup: CDR1 SGHAT, CDR2 FQNNGV. The V and J ends lost 3 bases and 0 bases respectively, with 11 bases between them. This CDR3 is 15 amino acids long. CDR3: CASSLTGSMNTEAFF. CDR3 in DNA: TGTGCCAGCAGCTTGACAGGCTCCATGAACACTGAAGCTTTCTTT.

This clone was seen a handful of times. This chain links TRBV9 with TRBJ2-5; 7 bases are a match to TRBD1. This CDR3 has 13 amino acids. Unmatched junction bases numbered 2, after V lost 3 bases and J lost 3 bases. Germline-derived CDR1 and CDR2 are SGDLS and YYNGEE. The CDR3 DNA sequence: TGTGCCAGCAGCGAGGGACAGAAAGAGACCCAGTACTTC. Amino acids: CASSEGQKETQYF. The variable domain in full, with the rest retrieved from reference TRBV9 and TRBJ2-5, is DSGVTQTPKHLITATGQRVTLRCSPRSGDLSVYWYQQSLDQGLQFLIQYYNGEERAKGNILERFSAQQFPDLHSELNLSSLELGDSALYFCASSEGQKETQYFGPGTRLLVL.

This rearrangement joins TRBV7-6 to TRBJ2-2; possibly TRBD1 for D (6 bases). The CDR3 contains 14 residues. The germline CDR1 and CDR2 sequences are SGHVS and FNYEAQ. V lost 4 bases and J lost 3, with 9 bases in between. This chain's CDR3 is CASSSHRDTGELFF. CDR3 nucleotide sequence: TGTGCCAGCAGCTCCCACAGGGACACCGGGGAGCTGTTTTTT.

V usage is TRBV5-4 and J usage is TRBJ1-2; 8 bases fit TRBD1. The CDR3 has 15 residues. J gave up 4 bases and V 1 base, and 6 bases lay outside the gene matches. Germline CDR1 and CDR2: SGHNT and YYREEE (reference sequence). The CDR3 DNA reads TGTGCCAGCAGCTTGAGGGCAGGGGGCACCTATGGCTACACCTTC. As protein: CASSLRAGGTYGYTF.

The CDR3 DNA follows: TGCGCCAGCAGCTTGGGGGGACAGGGCCCCACAGATACGCAGTATTTT. Amino acids: CASSLGGQGPTDTQYF. The V gene is TRBV5-1, the J gene TRBJ2-3, with 9 bases that match TRBD1. The CDR3 totals 16 residues. V lost 0 bases and J lost 2; bases outside the gene matches: 4. CDR1 and CDR2 from the germline V gene are SGHRS and YFSETQ.

The chain uses TRBV5-1 and TRBJ2-7; the match to TRBD2 covers 8 bases. The CDR3 covers 13 residues. Trimming removed 6 bases from V and 2 bases from J; junction bases left unmatched: 4. Germline V gene sequence: CDR1 SGHRS, CDR2 YFSETQ. Written as DNA, the CDR3 is TGCGCCAGCAACCGGGGGGGAACCTACGAGCAGTACTTC. This sequence encodes CASNRGGTYEQYF.

V and J are TRBV7-9 and TRBJ2-5; possible D gene TRBD1, 5 bases. The V end lost 1 base, the J end lost 3 bases, and 9 bases lay between the germline ends. The CDR3 extends over 14 amino acids. CDR1 and CDR2 from the germline V gene are SEHNR and FQNEAQ (reference sequence). The CDR3 reads CASSLGAGKETQYF. Here the CDR3 DNA reads TGTGCCAGCAGCTTAGGAGCAGGGAAAGAGACCCAGTACTTC.

The genes are TRBV4-2 and TRBJ2-7; D is unclear. The V gene's germline CDR1 is LGHNA and CDR2 YNFKEQ. V dropped 0 bases and J dropped 6 bases, with 9 bases sitting between them. The CDR3 has 13 amino acids. The CDR3 region is CASSQDRAREQYF. In nucleotides, the CDR3 is TGTGCCAGCAGCCAAGATCGCGCGCGCGAGCAGTACTTC.

This clone has just a few counts. The chain is built from TRBV9 and TRBJ1-5; D unresolved. The germline V gene encodes CDR1 SGDLS and CDR2 YYNGEE. This CDR3 contains 14 residues. Between the trimmed V and J ends, which lost 3 bases and 3 bases, there was a span of 10 bases. The CDR3 sequence is CASSAGGNNQPQHF. CDR3 in DNA: TGTGCCAGCAGCGCAGGAGGCAACAATCAGCCCCAGCATTTT.

The table lists this clone with a few counts. V is TRBV5-6 and J is TRBJ2-1; TRBD1 agrees at 7 bases. V was clipped by 4 bases and J by 15 bases; unmatched bases: 13. This CDR3 is 13 amino acids long. Germline V lookup: CDR1 SGHDT, CDR2 YYEEEE. CDR3 sequence (DNA): TGTGCCAGCAGCAGACAGGGCCCAGCGGTGGGGTTCTTC. This codes for CASSRQGPAVGFF.

V and J are TRBV9 and TRBJ2-1; 8 positions agree with TRBD1. CDR1 and CDR2 (germline): SGDLS, YYNGEE. V gave up 4 bases and J gave up 4 bases; unmatched junction bases: 10. CDR3 size: 16 residues. CDR3 protein: CASSPDRGGRYNEQFF. Here the CDR3 DNA reads TGTGCCAGCAGCCCCGACAGGGGTGGAAGGTACAATGAGCAGTTCTTC.

The chain is built from TRBV30 and TRBJ1-2, with TRBD1 identical over 7 bases. Germline V lookup: CDR1 GTSNPN, CDR2 SVGIG (reference sequence). The CDR3 covers 14 residues. Losses at the gene ends were 0 bases for V and 7 bases for J; bases not matched to a gene: 8. CDR3 DNA: TGTGCCTGGAGTGTACAGGGGAAAGGGTGTGGCTACACCTTC. Translating gives CAWSVQGKGCGYTF.

This clone was observed a handful of times. The rearrangement joins TRBV10-3 to TRBJ2-2, with TRBD1 matching 10 bases. This CDR3 comprises 14 residues. The germline V gene encodes CDR1 ENHRY and CDR2 SYGVKD. Trimming took 4 bases from V and 7 from J; bases not matched to a gene: 3. CDR3 region: CAISADRGSGELFF. As DNA, the CDR3 is TGTGCCATCAGTGCGGACAGGGGGAGCGGGGAGCTGTTTTTT.

V is TRBV5-1 and J is TRBJ1-1; TRBD1 matches 12 bases. The V gene's germline CDR1 is SGHRS and CDR2 YFSETQ. The trim removed 4 bases at V and 1 base at J, leaving 8 bases unmatched. This CDR3 has 17 amino acids. CDR3: CASSLTGTGGKNTEAFF. The CDR3 nucleotides read TGCGCCAGCAGCCTTACCGGGACAGGGGGCAAGAACACTGAAGCTTTCTTT.

The rearrangement uses TRBV4-3 and TRBJ2-2; possibly TRBD2 for D (6 bases). There are 17 residues in the CDR3. V was shortened by 2 bases and J by 6 bases, with 19 bases between the two germline ends. Germline V gene lookup returns CDR1 LGHNA and CDR2 YSLEER. CDR3 sequence reads: CASSQNGGTWRAGELFF. The CDR3 DNA reads TGCGCCAGCAGCCAAAACGGAGGTACATGGAGGGCCGGGGAGCTGTTTTTT.

The rearrangement uses TRBV7-8 and TRBJ2-7; 10 positions agree with TRBD1. Germline V gives CDR1 SGHVS, CDR2 FQNEAQ. This CDR3 spans 18 amino acids. The ends lost 5 bases at V and 3 bases at J; junction bases unmatched: 16. Written as DNA, the CDR3 is TGTGCCAGCAGCACGGGACAGGGGCCGTTCCCAACCCTCTACGAGCAGTACGTC. This translates into CASSTGQGPFPTLYEQYV.

V gene TRBV4-1 combines with J gene TRBJ1-5; D call uncertain. Germline CDR1 MGHRA, CDR2 YSYEKL. V shed 4 bases and J shed 0 bases, with 10 bases lying between them. The CDR3 loop spans 15 amino acids. The CDR3 DNA sequence: TGCGCCAGCAGCCGTCTCGGGAATAGCAATCAGCCCCAGCATTTT. Amino acids: CASSRLGNSNQPQHF.

The chain has TRBV19 and TRBJ2-6; D unclear. Germline V CDR1 and CDR2: LNHDA, SQIVND (reference sequence). Trimming took off 4 bases at V and 0 bases at J, with 7 bases between the two ends. This CDR3 is built from 15 residues. Written as DNA, the CDR3 is TGTGCCAGTAGTACACAGTTCTCTGGGGCCAACGTCCTGACTTTC. Protein product: CASSTQFSGANVLTF. Supplemented by reference TRBV19 and TRBJ2-6, the full variable domain reads DGGITQSPKYLFRKEGQNVTLSCEQNLNHDAMYWYRQDPGQGLRLIYYSQIVNDFQKGDIAEGYSVSREKKESFPLTVTSAQKNPTAFYLCASSTQFSGANVLTFGAGSRLTVL.

This chain joins TRBV29-1 and TRBJ1-2; D is unclear. Germline V gene lookup returns CDR1 SQVTM and CDR2 ANQGSEA. This CDR3 has 11 amino acids. CDR3 in DNA: TGCACCGGCCTGTCTGGAGGTGGCTACACCTTC. Translated: CTGLSGGGYTF. The whole variable domain, filled in from reference TRBV29-1 and TRBJ1-2, reads SAVISQKPSRDICQRGTSLTIQCQVDSQVTMMFWYRQQPGQSLTLIATANQGSEATYESGFVIDKFPISRPNLTFSTLTVSNMSPEDSSIYLCTGLSGGGYTFGSGTRLTVV.

The chain links TRBV4-1 to TRBJ1-2; D call uncertain. This CDR3 contains 13 residues. Germline assignment: CDR1 MGHRA and CDR2 YSYEKL. Trimming removed 4 bases at V and 4 bases at J, with 10 bases between. The CDR3 loop is CASSPRESYGYTF. The DNA for the CDR3 is TGCGCCAGCAGCCCCCGGGAGAGCTATGGCTACACCTTC.